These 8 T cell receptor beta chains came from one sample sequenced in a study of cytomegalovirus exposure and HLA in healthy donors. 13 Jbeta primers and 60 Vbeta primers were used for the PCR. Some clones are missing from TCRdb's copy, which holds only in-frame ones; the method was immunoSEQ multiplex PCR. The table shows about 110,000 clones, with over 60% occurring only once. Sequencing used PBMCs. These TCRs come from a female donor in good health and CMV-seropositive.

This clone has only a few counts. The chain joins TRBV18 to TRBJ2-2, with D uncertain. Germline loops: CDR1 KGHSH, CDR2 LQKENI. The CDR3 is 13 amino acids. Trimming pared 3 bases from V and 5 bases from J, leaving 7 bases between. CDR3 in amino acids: CASSPMETGELFF. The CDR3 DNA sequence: TGTGCCAGCTCACCCATGGAGACCGGGGAGCTGTTTTTT.

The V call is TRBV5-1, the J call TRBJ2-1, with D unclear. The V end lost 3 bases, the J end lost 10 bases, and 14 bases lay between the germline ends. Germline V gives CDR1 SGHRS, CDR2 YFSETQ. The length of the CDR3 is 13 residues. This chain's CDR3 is CASSSTPGVEQFF. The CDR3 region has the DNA TGCGCCAGCAGCTCTACCCCCGGAGTCGAGCAGTTCTTC.

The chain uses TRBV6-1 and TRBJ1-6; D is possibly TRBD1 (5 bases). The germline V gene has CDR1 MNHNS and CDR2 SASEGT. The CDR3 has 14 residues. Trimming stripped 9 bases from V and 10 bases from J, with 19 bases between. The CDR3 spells CARALPGGESPLHF. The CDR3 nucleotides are TGTGCCAGAGCACTACCGGGGGGAGAATCACCCCTCCACTTT.

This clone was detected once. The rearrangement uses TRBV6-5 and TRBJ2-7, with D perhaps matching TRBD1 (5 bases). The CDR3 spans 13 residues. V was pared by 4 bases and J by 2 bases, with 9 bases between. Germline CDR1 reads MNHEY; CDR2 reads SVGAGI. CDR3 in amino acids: CASSSTVPYEQYF. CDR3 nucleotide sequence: TGTGCCAGCAGTTCGACAGTCCCCTACGAGCAGTACTTC.

The CDR3 nucleotides read TGTGCCAGCAGTGAACCCCGTTCGGCAGCAGGGGTAGACGGCTACACCTTC. This encodes CASSEPRSAAGVDGYTF. This sequence joins TRBV25-1 and TRBJ1-2; perhaps TRBD1 as D (6 bases). Germline CDR1 MGHDK, CDR2 SYGVNS. V was shortened by 2 bases and J by 8 bases, with 24 bases between the two germline ends. The CDR3 runs to 17 residues.

The CDR3 region has the DNA TGTGCCAGCAGCTCGGGTCCCCCCGGGGGGCTAGGTTTCAATCAGCCCCAGCATTTT. Translated, it gives CASSSGPPGGLGFNQPQHF. The chain recombines TRBV7-6 with TRBJ1-5; D possibly corresponds to TRBD1 (6 bases). The CDR3 is made up of 19 amino acids. Germline V CDR1 and CDR2: SGHVS, FNYEAQ. The V end lost 4 bases, the J end lost 3 bases, and 25 bases lay between the germline ends.

Written as DNA, the CDR3 is TGTGCCAGCAGTGCCCGACTAGCCGGGGCAAATGAGCAGTTCTTC. Amino acids: CASSARLAGANEQFF. This sequence joins TRBV25-1 and TRBJ2-1; 7 bases agree with TRBD2. The CDR3 totals 15 residues. With 4 bases clipped from V and 7 bases from J, the junction kept 10 bases outside the gene matches. Germline V lookup: CDR1 MGHDK, CDR2 SYGVNS.

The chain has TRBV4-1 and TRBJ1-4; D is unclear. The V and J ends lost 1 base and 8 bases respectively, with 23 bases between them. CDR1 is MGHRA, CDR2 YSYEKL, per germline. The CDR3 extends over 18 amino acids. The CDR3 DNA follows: TGCGCCAGCAGCCAAGCACGAGGTGTGAGCAGAGGATTCGAAAAACTGTTTTTT. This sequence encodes CASSQARGVSRGFEKLFF.